The entry that follows covers one T cell receptor (beta chain) sequence. Every patient was affected by relapse after autologous stem cell transplantation, while exposure to brentuximab vedotin was not uniform. The CDR3 consists of 15 residues. Germline assignment: CDR1 SGHDT and CDR2 YYEEEE. V shed 0 bases and J 4 bases; nucleotides not matched to a gene: 1. The sample originates from a study of PD-1 blockade in classical Hodgkin lymphoma. The data were produced by immunoSEQ multiplex PCR, yet TCRdb's version contains in-frame clones alone and is incomplete. This table has more than 85,000 clones, about 93% appearing once.

J is TRBJ2-1 and V is TRBV5-6, with 10 nucleotides matching TRBD1. The clonotype comes from a human donor with classical Hodgkin lymphoma. The sequencing used peripheral blood mononuclear cells (PBMCs), collected before the second cycle of nivolumab. For the CDR3, the DNA is TGTGCCAGCAGCTTGGGACAGGGGGCGTACAATGAGCAGTTCTTC. It is translated as CASSLGQGAYNEQFF.